Below, one TCR beta chain is given with its context. The data were obtained in a study of cytomegalovirus exposure and HLA in healthy donors. The CDR3 is 21 amino acids. Germline V lookup: CDR1 SQVTM, CDR2 ANQGSEA. J was trimmed by 0 bases and V by 4 bases; bases with no gene match: 18. The table came from immunoSEQ multiplex PCR; TCRdb's copy has only in-frame clones and leaves some out. The table has 70,000 or so clones, about 93% seen once; the top ten hold around 1.5%. The V gene is TRBV29-1, the J gene TRBJ2-6; 10 positions agree with TRBD1. Input material: PBMCs. The TCR originated in a man aged 18 to 29 in good health and CMV-seropositive. As DNA, the CDR3 is TGCAGCGTTGGTGGACTCCAGATCGACAGGGGGCCCCGCTCTGGGGCCAACGTCCTGACTTTC. Protein product: CSVGGLQIDRGPRSGANVLTF.